This T cell receptor beta chain was identified during a study of T cell repertoires in cytomegalovirus infection. At the level of the study: Public signatures in TCR beta pointed to CMV infection and matching HLA type.

This clonotype was counted between two and nine times. Its antigen remains unknown. Study-level points and caveats: Summed frequency of public TCR beta families distinguished CMV carriers with the relevant HLA. Ex vivo responses were dominated by HLA-C-restricted CMV-specific TCR beta clonotypes.

TCRdb reanalysed the reads using MiXCR and keeps one entry per CDR3 protein. The sample shows about 830,000 distinct CDR3 sequences, roughly 33% of them seen only once. The sequence derives from a human donor in good health (CMV status not recorded). Some clones in this sample may be carry-over from other donors' samples. The specimen was cultured CD8+ T cells from PBMCs, collected from culture after CMV antigen stimulation.

CDR3 region: CASSPLRGGPGSYNEQFF. In nucleotides, the CDR3 is TGTGCCAGCAGTCCCCTGCGGGGGGGCCCGGGGTCCTACAATGAGCAGTTCTTC. J is TRBJ2-1 and V is TRBV27, with 9 nucleotides matching TRBD2. CDR1 is MNHEY, CDR2 SMNVEV, per germline (reference sequence). The J segment lost 1 base and the V segment lost 5 bases, leaving 12 bases of the junction unmatched. The CDR3 sequence is 18 residues long.